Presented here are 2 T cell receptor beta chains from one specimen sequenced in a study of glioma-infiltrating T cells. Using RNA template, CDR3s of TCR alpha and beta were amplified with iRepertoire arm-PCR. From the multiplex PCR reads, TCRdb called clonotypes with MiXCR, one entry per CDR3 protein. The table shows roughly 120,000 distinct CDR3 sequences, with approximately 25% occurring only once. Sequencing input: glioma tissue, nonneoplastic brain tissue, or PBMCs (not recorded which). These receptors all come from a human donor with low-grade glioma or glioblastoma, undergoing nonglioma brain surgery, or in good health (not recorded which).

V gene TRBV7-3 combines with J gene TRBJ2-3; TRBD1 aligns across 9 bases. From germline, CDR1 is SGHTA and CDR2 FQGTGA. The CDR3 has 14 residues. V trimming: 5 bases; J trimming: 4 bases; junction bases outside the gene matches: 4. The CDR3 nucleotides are TGTGCCAGCAGCCCTTGGACAGGGGCAGATACGCAGTATTTT. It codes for CASSPWTGADTQYF.

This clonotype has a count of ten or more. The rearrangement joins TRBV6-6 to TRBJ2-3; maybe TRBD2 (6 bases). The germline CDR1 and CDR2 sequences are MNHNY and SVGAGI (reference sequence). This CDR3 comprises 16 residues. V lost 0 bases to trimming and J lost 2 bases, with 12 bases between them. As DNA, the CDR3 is TGTGCCAGCAGTTACTCGACGCGGGAATACACAGATACGCAGTATTTT. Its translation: CASSYSTREYTDTQYF.